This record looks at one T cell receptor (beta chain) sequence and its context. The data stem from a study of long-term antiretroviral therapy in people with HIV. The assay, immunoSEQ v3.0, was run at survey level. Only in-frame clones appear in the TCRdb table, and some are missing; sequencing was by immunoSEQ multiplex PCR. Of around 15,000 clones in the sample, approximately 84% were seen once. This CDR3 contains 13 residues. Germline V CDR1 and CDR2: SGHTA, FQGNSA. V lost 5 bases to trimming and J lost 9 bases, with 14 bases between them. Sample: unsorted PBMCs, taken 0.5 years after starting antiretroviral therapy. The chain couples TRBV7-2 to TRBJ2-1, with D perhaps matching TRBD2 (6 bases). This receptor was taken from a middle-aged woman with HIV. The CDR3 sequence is CASSPTGGGEQFF. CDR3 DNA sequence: TGTGCCAGCAGCCCTACTGGGGGAGGTGAGCAGTTCTTC.